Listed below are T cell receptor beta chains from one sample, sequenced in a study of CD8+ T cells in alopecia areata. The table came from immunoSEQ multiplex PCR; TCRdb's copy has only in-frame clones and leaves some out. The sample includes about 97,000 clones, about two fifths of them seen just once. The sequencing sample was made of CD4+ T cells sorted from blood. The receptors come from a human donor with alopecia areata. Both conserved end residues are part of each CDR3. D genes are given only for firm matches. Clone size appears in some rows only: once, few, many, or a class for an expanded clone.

TGTGCCAGCTCACTGACTAGCGGGGGAGGCTCCTACAATGAGCAGTTCTTC | CASSLTSGGGSYNEQFF | TRBD2 | NA | TRBJ2-1 | TRBV18
TGTGCCAGCAGCTTAGTAGGGGGTCAGCCCCAGCATTTT | CASSLVGGQPQHF | NA | NA | TRBJ1-5 | TRBV7-2
TGTGCCAGCAGTCGTTTATATCCGGGAGTTTCGGGGGATACGCAGTATTTT | CASSRLYPGVSGDTQYF | NA | NA | TRBJ2-3 | TRBV2
TGTGCCAGCAGTTACTCGAGTCAAAGCTACGAGCAGTACTTC | CASSYSSQSYEQYF | NA | NA | TRBJ2-7 | TRBV6-5
TGTGCCAGCAGCGTAGGGAGCGGGCAGTACGAGCAGTACTTC | CASSVGSGQYEQYF | NA | NA | TRBJ2-7 | TRBV9
TGTGCCAGCAGCGCGCGGGACTCCCGCTCCTACAATGAGCAGTTCTTC | CASSARDSRSYNEQFF | NA | NA | TRBJ2-1 | TRBV9
TGTGCCAGCAGCTTTCTACCGGGACTAGCGGGAGACAATGAGCAGTTCTTC | CASSFLPGLAGDNEQFF | TRBD2 | few | TRBJ2-1 | TRBV7-6
TGTGCCAGCAGTAAAGGGACTAGCGGGGACTACGAGCAGTACTTC | CASSKGTSGDYEQYF | TRBD2 | once | TRBJ2-7 | TRBV6-5
TGCAGCGTTCGGGGTCTTAACTACAATGAGCAGTTCTTC | CSVRGLNYNEQFF | NA | NA | TRBJ2-1 | TRBV29-1
TGTGCCAGCAGCGTAGGGTGGCAAGCTGAGCAGTTCTTC | CASSVGWQAEQFF | NA | NA | TRBJ2-1 | TRBV9
TGTGCCAGCAGCCACCGGGACAGGGCCTACGAGCAGTACTTC | CASSHRDRAYEQYF | TRBD1 | NA | TRBJ2-7 | TRBV7-2
TGTGCCAGCAGCTTAGGCACGGGAAGGCAAGAGACCCAGTACTTC | CASSLGTGRQETQYF | NA | NA | TRBJ2-5 | TRBV7-2
TGTGCCAGCAGTTACCCTGGTACCGGGACAGTATATCAGTACTTC | CASSYPGTGTVYQYF | TRBD1 | NA | TRBJ2-4 | TRBV6-6
TGTGCCGCGCGCCCTAGCGGGACCGGTAGTACGCAGTATTTT | CAARPSGTGSTQYF | TRBD2 | NA | TRBJ2-3 | TRBV30
TGTGCCAGCAGCCTAACCGGGGGGGCCTTTGAGACCCAGTACTTC | CASSLTGGAFETQYF | TRBD2 | NA | TRBJ2-5 | TRBV28
TGTGCCAGCAGCTTAGCTGGGCTAGGCGAGACCCAGTACTTC | CASSLAGLGETQYF | NA | NA | TRBJ2-5 | TRBV7-3
TGTGCCAGCAGTGCCGGACAGGCCTTATCTGGGGCCAACGTCCTGACTTTC | CASSAGQALSGANVLTF | TRBD1 | few | TRBJ2-6 | TRBV27
TGTGCCAGCTCACCACCTTCAACCCTCCGTAGCACAGATACGCAGTATTTT | CASSPPSTLRSTDTQYF | NA | NA | TRBJ2-3 | TRBV18
TGTGCCAGCAGTGAAGGGGGCTGGGCCAAAAACATTCAGTACTTC | CASSEGGWAKNIQYF | NA | few | TRBJ2-4 | TRBV25-1
TGCGCCAGCAGCTTGACCCTTACAGGGGGCTCTTCTGGGGCCAACGTCCTGACTTTC | CASSLTLTGGSSGANVLTF | TRBD1 | NA | TRBJ2-6 | TRBV5-1
TGCGCCAGCAGCCCCGGGGGAAGCAATCAGCCCCAGCATTTT | CASSPGGSNQPQHF | NA | NA | TRBJ1-5 | TRBV5-1
TGTGCCAGCAACGGGGGACAGGGCGGTGGTGAGCAGTTCTTC | CASNGGQGGGEQFF | TRBD1 | NA | TRBJ2-1 | TRBV2
TGTGCCGCCTCTGGCTACACCTTC | CAASGYTF | NA | few | TRBJ1-2 | TRBV2
TGTGCCAGCAGCCAAGATCTGAACATTTACTACACCTTC | CASSQDLNIYYTF | NA | NA | TRBJ1-2 | TRBV4-2
TGCAGCGTTGGTCGGGTAGCACCCACAGATACGCAGTATTTT | CSVGRVAPTDTQYF | NA | NA | TRBJ2-3 | TRBV29-1
TGCGCCAGCAGCGGGGGACAGGGGCGTAATTCACCCCTCCACTTT | CASSGGQGRNSPLHF | TRBD1 | few | TRBJ1-6 | TRBV5-1
TGTGCCAGCAGCTTAGGACTGTCCTACGAGCAGTACTTC | CASSLGLSYEQYF | NA | NA | TRBJ2-7 | TRBV7-2
TGCGCCAGCAGCCAACTGGGACAGGGTAACAATGAGCAGTTCTTC | CASSQLGQGNNEQFF | TRBD1 | few | TRBJ2-1 | TRBV4-1
TGTGCCAGCAGCTTAGCTTGGGAGACCCAGTACTTC | CASSLAWETQYF | NA | NA | TRBJ2-5 | TRBV7-2
TGCGCCAGCAGCTTGGACCATAACACTGAAGCTTTCTTT | CASSLDHNTEAFF | NA | NA | TRBJ1-1 | TRBV5-1
TGTGCCAGCAGTTTGAGGGGGCACTACGAGCAGTACTTC | CASSLRGHYEQYF | TRBD1 | few | TRBJ2-7 | TRBV28
TGCGCCAGCAGCTTGTGGGGGCGTGAAGAGACCCAGTACTTC | CASSLWGREETQYF | NA | NA | TRBJ2-5 | TRBV5-1
TGTGCCAGCACCCCGAACCTAGCGGGGGGTAACATTCAGTACTTC | CASTPNLAGGNIQYF | TRBD2 | NA | TRBJ2-4 | TRBV6-6
TGTGCCAGCACGTCCGGGACAGGGTACGAGCAGTACTTC | CASTSGTGYEQYF | TRBD1 | NA | TRBJ2-7 | TRBV6-5
TGTGCCAGCTCACCACAGGGCACAGATACGCAGTATTTT | CASSPQGTDTQYF | NA | few | TRBJ2-3 | TRBV18
TGCAGCGTGGCGAGTAGCGGGGGGATCACCGGGGAGCTGTTTTTT | CSVASSGGITGELFF | TRBD2 | few | TRBJ2-2 | TRBV29-1
TGCGCCAGCAGCTCGGAACTAGCGGGACCCTACAATGAGCAGTTCTTC | CASSSELAGPYNEQFF | TRBD2 | once | TRBJ2-1 | TRBV5-1
TGTGCCTGGACTGGAACCTACGAGCAGTACTTC | CAWTGTYEQYF | NA | once | TRBJ2-7 | TRBV30
TGCGCCAGCAGCCAAGTACGTGGGGGGGGCATTCAGCCCCAGCATTTT | CASSQVRGGGIQPQHF | NA | NA | TRBJ1-5 | TRBV4-1